The clone carrying this TCR beta chain was recorded only once. Its antigen remains unknown. The entry originates in a study of vaccination and CD4 T cells after COVID-19. This CDR3 has 13 amino acids. The V end lost 7 bases, the J end lost 5 bases, and 15 bases lay between the germline ends. Germline-derived CDR1 and CDR2 are MNHNS and SASEGT. Treatment here: roughly ten-day PBMC culture with coronavirus spike peptide pools or control peptides (ViraFEST assay). Sequencing of the DNA from cultured CD4+ T cells was carried out with the Oncomine TCR Beta short-read assay. A single record per CDR3 protein comes from TCRdb applying MiXCR to the PCR reads. The sample lists more than 20,000 distinct CDR3 sequences, 40% to 55% occurring once.

The source is a human donor who received a COVID-19 vaccine. The chain couples TRBV6-1 to TRBJ2-7; possible D gene TRBD1, 5 bases. The starting material was CD4+ T cells from blood, cultured in vitro, obtained before SARS-CoV-2 vaccination. As DNA, the CDR3 is TGTGCCAGCACCCCCAGGGTAATCGACGAGCAGTACTTC. Translation gives CASTPRVIDEQYF.